This entry lists 18 T cell receptor beta chains sequenced from one sample in a study of blood T cell repertoires in COVID-19. This table comes from immunoSEQ multiplex PCR, and its TCRdb copy is limited to in-frame clones, with some not included. Of 99,000 or so clones listed, under 90% are singletons. The sequencing input was peripheral blood. The receptors here all came from an elderly man with acute or convalescent COVID-19.

This chain uses TRBV9 with TRBJ2-5; tentatively, D is TRBD1 (7 bases). Trimming took off 3 bases at V and 4 bases at J, with 16 bases between the two ends. This CDR3 is built from 15 residues. Germline values: CDR1 SGDLS, CDR2 YYNGEE. The DNA of the CDR3 is TGTGCCAGCAGCGAGCGACAGGGAGGAATAGAGACCCAGTACTTC. Translation: CASSERQGGIETQYF.

J is TRBJ2-3 and V is TRBV4-1, with 7 bases identical to TRBD2. This CDR3 is built from 15 residues. Germline trimming cut 4 bases from V and 4 bases from J; bases unmatched to any gene: 8. The germline gives CDR1 MGHRA, CDR2 YSYEKL. CDR3 bases: TGCGCCAGCAGCCCTGGGCGGGAGTCCCCAGATACGCAGTATTTT. Protein sequence: CASSPGRESPDTQYF.

This chain uses TRBV28 with TRBJ1-3; perhaps TRBD1 as D (5 bases). Germline assignment: CDR1 MDHEN and CDR2 SYDVKM. Trimming removed 2 bases at V and 4 bases at J, with 15 bases between. The CDR3 is 16 residues long. The CDR3 DNA reads as TGTGCCAGCAGTTTAGGCGGACAACTCGGAGGAAACACCATATATTTT. Its protein is CASSLGGQLGGNTIYF.

V gene TRBV7-3 combines with J gene TRBJ1-2; 9 nucleotides agree with TRBD1. The junction had 2 bases not matched to a gene; V was cut back by 5 bases and J by 4 bases. The CDR3 consists of 13 residues. Germline CDR1 and CDR2: SGHTA and FQGTGA. As DNA, the CDR3 is TGTGCCAGCAGCCAGACAGGGGGCTATGGCTACACCTTC. Amino acid sequence: CASSQTGGYGYTF.

The chain couples TRBV2 to TRBJ1-1, with D unresolved. The CDR3 sequence is 18 residues long. Germline assignment: CDR1 SNHLY and CDR2 FYNNEI. Trimming left V 3 bases short and J 0 bases short, with 20 bases between. CDR3 protein: CASSDFPHSFSMNTEAFF. The CDR3 bases are TGTGCCAGCAGTGACTTTCCCCATTCGTTTAGCATGAACACTGAAGCTTTCTTT.

The CDR3 sequence: CASSTRTGRNIQYF. The DNA of the CDR3 is TGTGCCAGTAGTACACGGACAGGGAGAAACATTCAGTACTTC. This chain links TRBV19 with TRBJ2-4, with 8 positions matching TRBD1. V gave up 4 bases and J gave up 6 bases; unmatched junction bases: 5. The CDR3 has 14 residues. Germline V gene sequence: CDR1 LNHDA, CDR2 SQIVND (reference sequence).

The chain combines TRBV29-1 with TRBJ1-1, with D perhaps matching TRBD1 (5 bases). V shed 0 bases and J shed 7 bases, with 15 bases lying between them. CDR3 size: 14 residues. Germline CDR1 SQVTM, CDR2 ANQGSEA. The CDR3 DNA follows: TGCAGCGTTGAAGATCTTGTGGGGCTTAGTGAAGCTTTCTTT. It translates to CSVEDLVGLSEAFF.

V and J are TRBV30 and TRBJ2-3, with D unresolved. Between the trimmed V and J ends, which lost 3 bases and 3 bases, there was a span of 13 bases. The CDR3 has 14 residues. Germline assignment: CDR1 GTSNPN and CDR2 SVGIG (reference sequence). In DNA form, the CDR3 reads TGTGCCTGGAGCGGCGGTCTTCAAACAGATACGCAGTATTTT. Its protein is CAWSGGLQTDTQYF.

The V gene is TRBV2, the J gene TRBJ2-5; TRBD2 is a possible D gene (6 bases). Trimming removed 4 bases from V and 2 bases from J, with 11 bases in between. The CDR3 runs 14 residues. Germline V gene lookup returns CDR1 SNHLY and CDR2 FYNNEI. CDR3 loop: CASSGLARQETQYF. DNA for the CDR3: TGTGCCAGCAGTGGTCTAGCGCGACAAGAGACCCAGTACTTC.

The chain is built from TRBV28 and TRBJ1-2; 7 bases line up with TRBD1. The CDR3 covers 12 residues. Germline assignment: CDR1 MDHEN and CDR2 SYDVKM. After removal of 6 bases from V and 5 bases from J, the junction contained 3 bases not matched to a gene. The CDR3 DNA is TGTGCCAGCAGGGGACAGCTTTATGGCTACACCTTC. Amino acids: CASRGQLYGYTF.

The V call is TRBV18, the J call TRBJ2-2; no clear D. The CDR3 contains 15 residues. Trimming removed 2 bases from V and 0 bases from J, with 7 bases in between. Germline V CDR1 and CDR2: KGHSH, LQKENI. The CDR3 sequence is CASSPVFPNTGELFF. The CDR3, as DNA: TGTGCCAGCTCACCAGTCTTCCCGAACACCGGGGAGCTGTTTTTT.

The chain combines TRBV4-3 with TRBJ1-2, with D maybe TRBD1 (6 bases). The V and J ends lost 1 base and 1 base respectively, with 10 bases between them. Germline loops: CDR1 LGHNA, CDR2 YSLEER. CDR3 length: 15 amino acids. CDR3 nucleotide sequence: TGCGCCAGCAGCCAAGTCGGACAGAATAACTATGGCTACACCTTC. This encodes CASSQVGQNNYGYTF.

This chain links TRBV14 with TRBJ2-7; 7 bases fit TRBD1. This CDR3 has 15 amino acids. The germline gives CDR1 SGHDN, CDR2 FVKESK. The ends lost 5 bases at V and 5 bases at J; junction bases unmatched: 12. The CDR3 spells CASSFRDRRSDEQYF. CDR3 nucleotide sequence: TGTGCCAGCAGCTTCCGGGACAGACGATCTGACGAGCAGTACTTC.

The genes are TRBV5-8 and TRBJ2-3, with TRBD2 matching 13 bases. CDR3 length equals 18 residues. CDR1 SGHTS and CDR2 YDEGEE come from the germline V gene. Trimming at V came to 3 bases and at J to 2 bases, leaving 9 bases not matched to a gene. The chain's CDR3 is CASSYDMGLAGSTDTQYF. CDR3 DNA: TGTGCCAGCAGCTACGACATGGGACTAGCGGGATCCACAGATACGCAGTATTTT.

The V and J genes are TRBV4-3 and TRBJ1-3; possibly TRBD1 for D (6 bases). V was cut by 5 bases and J by 5 bases, with 13 bases left in between. This CDR3 is built from 14 residues. Germline CDR1 is LGHNA and CDR2 is YSLEER. The CDR3 DNA is TGCGCCAGCAGCACAAAGACAGGCAGAAACACCATATATTTT. This encodes CASSTKTGRNTIYF.

The chain combines TRBV29-1 with TRBJ1-2, with a tentative D call TRBD1 (5 bases). The CDR3 consists of 13 residues. Trimming took off 7 bases at V and 7 bases at J, with 19 bases between the two ends. Per germline, CDR1 SQVTM and CDR2 ANQGSEA. The chain's CDR3 is CSAARDRVGGYTF. DNA of the CDR3: TGCAGCGCCGCCCGAGACAGAGTTGGTGGCTACACCTTC. The variable domain in full, with the rest retrieved from reference TRBV29-1 and TRBJ1-2, is SAVISQKPSRDICQRGTSLTIQCQVDSQVTMMFWYRQQPGQSLTLIATANQGSEATYESGFVIDKFPISRPNLTFSTLTVSNMSPEDSSIYLCSAARDRVGGYTFGSGTRLTVV.

This clone was counted only a few times. This chain uses TRBV7-9 with TRBJ1-2; 10 bases agree with TRBD1. V shed 5 bases, J shed 8 bases, and the junction held 5 bases outside the gene matches. Germline CDR1 and CDR2: SEHNR and FQNEAQ (reference sequence). This CDR3 is 13 amino acids long. CDR3 in amino acids: CASSSDRGQGYTF. Here the CDR3 DNA reads TGTGCCAGCAGCAGCGACAGGGGGCAAGGCTACACCTTC.

The chain joins TRBV5-1 to TRBJ2-1; 10 bases agree with TRBD1. Germline V CDR1 and CDR2: SGHRS, YFSETQ. Trimming cost V 1 base and J 7 bases; bases outside gene matches: 5. This CDR3 region has 15 residues. CDR3 in DNA: TGCGCCAGCAGCTTGTGGACAGGGGGGATTAATGAGCAGTTCTTC. Its translation: CASSLWTGGINEQFF.